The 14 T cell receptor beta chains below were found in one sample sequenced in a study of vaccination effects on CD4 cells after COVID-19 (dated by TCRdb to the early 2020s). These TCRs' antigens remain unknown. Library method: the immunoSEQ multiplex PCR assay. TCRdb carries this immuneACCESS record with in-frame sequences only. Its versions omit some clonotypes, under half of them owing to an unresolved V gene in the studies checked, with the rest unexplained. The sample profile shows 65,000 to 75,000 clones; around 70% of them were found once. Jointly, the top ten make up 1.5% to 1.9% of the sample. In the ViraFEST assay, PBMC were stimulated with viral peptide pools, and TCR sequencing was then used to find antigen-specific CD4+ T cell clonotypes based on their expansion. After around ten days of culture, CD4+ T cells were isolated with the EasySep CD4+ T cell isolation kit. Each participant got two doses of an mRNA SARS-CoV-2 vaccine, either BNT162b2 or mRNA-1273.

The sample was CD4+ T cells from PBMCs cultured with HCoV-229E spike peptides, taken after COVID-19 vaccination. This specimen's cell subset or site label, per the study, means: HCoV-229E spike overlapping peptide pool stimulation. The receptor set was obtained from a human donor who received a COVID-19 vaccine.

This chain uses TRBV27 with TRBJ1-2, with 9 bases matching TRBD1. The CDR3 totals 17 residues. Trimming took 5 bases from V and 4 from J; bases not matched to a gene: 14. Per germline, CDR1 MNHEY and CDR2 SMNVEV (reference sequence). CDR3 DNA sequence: TGTGCCAGCAGTCCCGGGACAGGGCCCCTAACGACCTATGGCTACACCTTC. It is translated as CASSPGTGPLTTYGYTF.

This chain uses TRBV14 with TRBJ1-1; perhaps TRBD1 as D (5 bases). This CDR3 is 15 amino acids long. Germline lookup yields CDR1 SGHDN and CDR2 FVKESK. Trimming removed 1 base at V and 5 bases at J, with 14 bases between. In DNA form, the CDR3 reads TGTGCCAGCAGCCAAGTGCGAGGGGCTGGAACTGAAGCTTTCTTT. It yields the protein CASSQVRGAGTEAFF.

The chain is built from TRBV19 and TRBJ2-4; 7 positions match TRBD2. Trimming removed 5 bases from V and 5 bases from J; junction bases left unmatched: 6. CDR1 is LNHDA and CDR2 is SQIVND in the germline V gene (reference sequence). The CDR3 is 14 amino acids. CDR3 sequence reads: CASSGRGGENIQYF. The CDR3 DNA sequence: TGTGCCAGTAGTGGAAGGGGAGGGGAAAACATTCAGTACTTC.

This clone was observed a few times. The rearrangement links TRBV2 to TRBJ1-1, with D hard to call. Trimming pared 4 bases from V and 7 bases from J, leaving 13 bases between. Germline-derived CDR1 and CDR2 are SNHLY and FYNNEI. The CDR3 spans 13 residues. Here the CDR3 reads CASSVWTGNEAFF. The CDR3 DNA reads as TGTGCCAGCAGTGTTTGGACTGGGAATGAAGCTTTCTTT.

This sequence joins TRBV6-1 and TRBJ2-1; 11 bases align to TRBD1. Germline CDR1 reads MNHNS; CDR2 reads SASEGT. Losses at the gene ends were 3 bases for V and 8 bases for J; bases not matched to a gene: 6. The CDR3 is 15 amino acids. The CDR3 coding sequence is TGTGCCAGCAGTGATGGGACAGGGGGTAATGATGAGCAGTTCTTC. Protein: CASSDGTGGNDEQFF.

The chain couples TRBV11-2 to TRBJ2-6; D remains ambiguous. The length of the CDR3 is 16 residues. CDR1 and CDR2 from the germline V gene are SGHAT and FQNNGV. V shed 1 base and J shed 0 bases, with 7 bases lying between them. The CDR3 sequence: CASSLVGSSGANVLTF. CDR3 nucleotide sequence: TGTGCCAGCAGCTTAGTCGGAAGCTCTGGGGCCAACGTCCTGACTTTC.

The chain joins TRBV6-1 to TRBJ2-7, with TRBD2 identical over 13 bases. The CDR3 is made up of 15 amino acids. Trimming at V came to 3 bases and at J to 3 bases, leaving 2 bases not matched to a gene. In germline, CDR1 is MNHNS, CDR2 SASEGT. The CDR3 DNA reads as TGTGCCAGCAGTGAGGGACTAGCGGGGAGCTACGAGCAGTACGTC. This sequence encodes CASSEGLAGSYEQYV.

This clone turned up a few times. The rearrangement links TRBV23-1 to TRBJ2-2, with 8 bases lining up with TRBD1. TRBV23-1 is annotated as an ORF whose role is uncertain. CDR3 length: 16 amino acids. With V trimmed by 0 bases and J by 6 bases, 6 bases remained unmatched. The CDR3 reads CASSQSKDREAGELFF. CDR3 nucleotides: TGCGCCAGCAGTCAATCGAAGGACAGGGAGGCCGGGGAGCTGTTTTTT.

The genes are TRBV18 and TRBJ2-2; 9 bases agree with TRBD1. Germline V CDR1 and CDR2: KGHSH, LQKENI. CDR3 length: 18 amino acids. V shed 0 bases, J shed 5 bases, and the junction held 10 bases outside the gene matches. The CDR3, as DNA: TGTGCCAGCTCACCACCTTATAACAGGGGGCGCAGAACCGGGGAGCTGTTTTTT. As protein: CASSPPYNRGRRTGELFF.

The CDR3 region has the DNA TGTGCCAGCAGCTCCCGGGACAGGAACACAGATACGCAGTATTTT. This encodes CASSSRDRNTDTQYF. The V gene is TRBV7-8, the J gene TRBJ2-3, with 8 bases identical to TRBD1. This CDR3 spans 15 amino acids. CDR1 and CDR2 from the germline V gene are SGHVS and FQNEAQ. After removal of 4 bases from V and 2 bases from J, the junction contained 5 bases not matched to a gene.

The CDR3: CASSFIGGPETQYF. CDR3 nucleotide sequence: TGTGCCAGCAGCTTCATCGGGGGGCCAGAGACCCAGTACTTC. V is TRBV5-5 and J is TRBJ2-5, with TRBD2 as a possible D gene (7 bases). This CDR3 spans 14 amino acids. With 2 bases removed from V and 4 bases from J, the gap between germline ends came to 12 bases. Germline V CDR1 and CDR2: SGHKS, YYEKEE (reference sequence).

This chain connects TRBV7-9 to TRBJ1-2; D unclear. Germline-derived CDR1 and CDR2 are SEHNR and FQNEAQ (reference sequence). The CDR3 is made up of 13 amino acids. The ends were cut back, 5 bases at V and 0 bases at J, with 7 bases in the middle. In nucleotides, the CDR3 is TGTGCCAGCAGCCCAATCCCTAACTATGGCTACACCTTC. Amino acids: CASSPIPNYGYTF.

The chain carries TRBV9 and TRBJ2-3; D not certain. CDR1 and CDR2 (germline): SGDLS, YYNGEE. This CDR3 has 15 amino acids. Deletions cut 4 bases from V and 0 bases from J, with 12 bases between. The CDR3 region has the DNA TGTGCCAGCAGCATCCGGGCAGCTAGCACAGATACGCAGTATTTT. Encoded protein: CASSIRAASTDTQYF.

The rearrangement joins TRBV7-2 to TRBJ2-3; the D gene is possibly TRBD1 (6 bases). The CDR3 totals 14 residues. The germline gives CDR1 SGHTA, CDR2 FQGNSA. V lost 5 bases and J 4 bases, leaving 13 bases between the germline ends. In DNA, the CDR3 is TGTGCCAGCAGCCGGCGACAGGTTCCAGATACGCAGTATTTT. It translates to CASSRRQVPDTQYF.